This TCR beta chain was captured in a study of cytomegalovirus exposure and HLA in healthy donors. The protocol was immunoSEQ multiplex PCR, while the TCRdb copy is restricted to in-frame clones and leaves out a portion. The sample has some 170,000 clones, more than 75% seen once. Trimming shortened V by 0 bases and J by 2 bases, and 11 bases separated the two germline ends. Germline-derived CDR1 and CDR2 are SGDLS and YYNGEE. CDR3 length: 16 residues. The clonotype was recovered from a woman between 25 and 40 years old in good health and CMV-seronegative. The V and J genes are TRBV9 and TRBJ2-2, with D possibly matching TRBD1 (6 bases). Sequencing was done on a sample of PBMCs. The CDR3 protein is CASSVVPGVNTGELFF. CDR3 DNA sequence: TGTGCCAGCAGCGTAGTTCCAGGGGTCAACACCGGGGAGCTGTTTTTT.